Listed here are 27 T cell receptor beta chains from one sample, sequenced in a study of cytomegalovirus exposure and HLA in healthy donors. PCR primers comprised 60 Vbeta and 13 Jbeta primers. TCRdb's table, derived via immunoSEQ multiplex PCR, lists solely in-frame clones and lacks some. The sample includes around 100,000 clones, 67% of them seen just once. The specimen sequenced was PBMCs. These receptors originate from a man younger than 35 in good health and CMV-seropositive.

J is TRBJ2-7 and V is TRBV19; the match to TRBD1 covers 9 bases. This CDR3 is 13 amino acids long. Germline assignment: CDR1 LNHDA and CDR2 SQIVND (reference sequence). The V gene end was trimmed by 9 bases and the J gene end by 6 bases; junction bases not matched to a gene: 9. CDR3 in amino acids: CASSEQGALEQYF. CDR3 nucleotides: TGTGCCAGCAGTGAACAGGGGGCCCTCGAGCAGTACTTC. Together with reference TRBV19 and TRBJ2-7, the CDR3 gives the full variable domain: DGGITQSPKYLFRKEGQNVTLSCEQNLNHDAMYWYRQDPGQGLRLIYYSQIVNDFQKGDIAEGYSVSREKKESFPLTVTSAQKNPTAFYLCASSEQGALEQYFGPGTRLTVT.

This chain connects TRBV6-6 to TRBJ2-7; D perhaps matches TRBD1 (6 bases). The CDR3 is 15 residues long. Trimming stripped 6 bases from V and 2 bases from J, with 17 bases between. Germline-derived CDR1 and CDR2 are MNHNY and SVGAGI (reference sequence). As DNA, the CDR3 is TGTGCCAGCAGGCCATACAGGGAATCCGCCTACGAGCAGTACTTC. Its translation: CASRPYRESAYEQYF.

This rearrangement joins TRBV7-9 to TRBJ2-7, with TRBD1 matching 8 bases. V was pared by 2 bases and J by 6 bases, with 6 bases of the junction left unmatched. This CDR3 is 14 amino acids long. CDR1 is SEHNR, CDR2 FQNEAQ, per germline (reference sequence). CDR3 in amino acids: CASSLQGQGAEQYV. The DNA of the CDR3 is TGTGCCAGCAGCTTACAGGGGCAGGGGGCCGAGCAGTACGTC.

The chain couples TRBV11-1 to TRBJ1-3; D possibly corresponds to TRBD1 (6 bases). Germline assignment: CDR1 SGHAT and CDR2 FQDESV (reference sequence). Trimming removed 4 bases from V and 4 bases from J, with 17 bases in between. This CDR3 is 16 amino acids long. CDR3 region: CASSSGTSGRGNTIYF. The CDR3 DNA sequence: TGTGCCAGCAGCTCCGGGACATCGGGGCGAGGAAACACCATATATTTT.

This clone showed up just once. The chain couples TRBV7-9 to TRBJ2-2, with D possibly being TRBD2 (5 bases). The V gene's germline CDR1 is SEHNR and CDR2 FQNEAQ (reference sequence). The CDR3 has 13 amino acids. V lost 10 bases and J lost 6, with 15 bases in between. CDR3 in DNA: TGTGCCACCACGGACTTCGGTTCCGGGGAGCTGTTTTTT. It yields the protein CATTDFGSGELFF. Full variable domain (missing parts from reference TRBV7-9 and TRBJ2-2): DTGVSQNPRHKITKRGQNVTFRCDPISEHNRLYWYRQTLGQGPEFLTYFQNEAQLEKSRLLSDRFSAERPKGSFSTLEIQRTEQGDSAMYLCATTDFGSGELFFGEGSRLTVL.

V gene TRBV11-2 combines with J gene TRBJ1-3; 8 bases fit TRBD1. CDR1 is SGHAT and CDR2 is FQNNGV in the germline V gene. This CDR3 is built from 14 residues. J was trimmed by 5 bases and V by 5 bases; bases with no gene match: 5. CDR3 sequence reads: CASSARTGRNTIYF. The DNA of the CDR3 is TGTGCCAGCAGCGCAAGGACAGGGAGAAACACCATATATTTT.

The chain carries TRBV6-5 and TRBJ2-5, with D possibly matching TRBD1 (5 bases). The CDR3 has 16 amino acids. Germline V gene sequence: CDR1 MNHEY, CDR2 SVGAGI. V lost 2 bases and J lost 0, with 13 bases in between. The CDR3 DNA is TGTGCCAGCAGTTACGCGGCAGGGAACTACCAAGAGACCCAGTACTTC. This translates into CASSYAAGNYQETQYF.

The V and J genes are TRBV5-1 and TRBJ2-6, with a tentative D call TRBD2 (7 bases). The length of the CDR3 is 17 residues. The ends were cut back, 1 base at V and 4 bases at J, with 15 bases in the middle. Germline CDR1 reads SGHRS; CDR2 reads YFSETQ. The CDR3 region is CASSLTGGHGGANVLTF. CDR3 DNA: TGCGCCAGCAGCTTGACGGGGGGCCACGGAGGGGCCAACGTCCTGACTTTC. The full variable domain, with the rest looked up from reference TRBV5-1 and TRBJ2-6, is KAGVTQTPRYLIKTRGQQVTLSCSPISGHRSVSWYQQTPGQGLQFLFEYFSETQRNKGNFPGRFSGRQFSNSRSEMNVSTLELGDSALYLCASSLTGGHGGANVLTFGAGSRLTVL.

The V call is TRBV5-6, the J call TRBJ2-1; the match to TRBD2 covers 9 bases. Per the germline V gene, CDR1 is SGHDT and CDR2 is YYEEEE. V shed 5 bases, J shed 6 bases, and the junction held 9 bases outside the gene matches. The CDR3 extends over 15 amino acids. The CDR3 reads CASSRRGGFRNEQFF. CDR3 coding DNA: TGTGCCAGCAGTCGGCGGGGGGGGTTTCGCAATGAGCAGTTCTTC.

The chain couples TRBV4-2 to TRBJ1-1; a weak D match, TRBD1 (5 bases). V lost 4 bases, J lost 5 bases, and 8 bases lay in between. Germline V gene data show CDR1 as LGHNA and CDR2 as YNFKEQ. This CDR3 has 12 amino acids. CDR3 nucleotides: TGTGCCAGCAGCCCGGGGGTTACTGAAGCTTTCTTT. Its protein product is CASSPGVTEAFF.

The chain links TRBV2 to TRBJ2-3; TRBD1 agrees at 9 bases. Per the germline V gene, CDR1 is SNHLY and CDR2 is FYNNEI. CDR3 size: 15 residues. The junction had 6 bases not matched to a gene; V was cut back by 5 bases and J by 3 bases. The CDR3 protein is CASSRDREYTDTQYF. CDR3 nucleotides: TGTGCCAGCAGTAGGGACAGGGAGTATACAGATACGCAGTATTTT.

This sequence joins TRBV21-1 and TRBJ2-3; the DNA was not compared with TRBD2, the D call given in the table. TRBV21-1 constitutes a pseudogene. This CDR3 has 19 residues. CDR3 sequence reads: CASSKAGEVGGRSTDTQYF. Here the CDR3 DNA reads TGTGCCAGCAGCAAAGCCGGAGAGGTGGGGGGTCGGAGCACAGATACGCAGTATTTT.

This clone has more than one count but fewer than ten. This chain joins TRBV7-2 and TRBJ2-5; possible D gene TRBD2, 6 bases. CDR1 and CDR2 (germline): SGHTA, FQGNSA. Trimming took 3 bases from V and 5 from J, leaving 22 bases between them. The CDR3 sequence is 17 residues long. Written as DNA, the CDR3 is TGTGCCAGCAGCTTGCGACTAGGAGCTCCTTCGATGGAGACCCAGTACTTC. Protein product: CASSLRLGAPSMETQYF. The full variable domain, with the rest looked up from reference TRBV7-2 and TRBJ2-5, is GAGVSQSPSNKVTEKGKDVELRCDPISGHTALYWYRQSLGQGLEFLIYFQGNSAPDKSGLPSDRFSAERTGGSVSTLTIQRTQQEDSAVYLCASSLRLGAPSMETQYFGPGTRLLVL.

The chain couples TRBV10-3 to TRBJ1-2; D gene unclear. Trimming left V 3 bases short and J 13 bases short, with 15 bases between. The length of the CDR3 is 12 residues. Germline V gives CDR1 ENHRY, CDR2 SYGVKD. DNA of the CDR3: TGTGCCATCAGTGAACCACGCCGTCCGGTCACCTTC. Translation: CAISEPRRPVTF.

This clone has a handful of counts. The gene calls are TRBV4-1 and TRBJ2-3, with no clear D. This CDR3 spans 13 amino acids. Trimming stripped 1 base from V and 6 bases from J, with 8 bases between. Germline V gives CDR1 MGHRA, CDR2 YSYEKL. Written as DNA, the CDR3 is TGCGCCAGCAGCCAAGGGCAGTGGGATACGCAGTATTTT. Amino acids: CASSQGQWDTQYF.

Written as DNA, the CDR3 is TGTGCCAGCAGCTTAGTGGCGGGTCACACCGGGGAGCTGTTTTTT. It encodes CASSLVAGHTGELFF. V usage is TRBV11-2 and J usage is TRBJ2-2, with a tentative D call TRBD2 (5 bases). Trimming removed 1 base from V and 3 bases from J, with 9 bases in between. Germline V gives CDR1 SGHAT, CDR2 FQNNGV. This CDR3 has 15 residues. Full variable domain (outside the CDR3, taken from reference TRBV11-2 and TRBJ2-2): EAGVAQSPRYKIIEKRQSVAFWCNPISGHATLYWYQQILGQGPKLLIQFQNNGVVDDSQLPKDRFSAERLKGVDSTLKIQPAKLEDSAVYLCASSLVAGHTGELFFGEGSRLTVL.

The chain carries TRBV10-1 and TRBJ2-3, with 8 bases aligning to TRBD1. Germline trimming cut 2 bases from V and 2 bases from J; bases unmatched to any gene: 6. CDR1 and CDR2 (germline): WNHNN, SYGVQD (reference sequence). The CDR3 loop spans 16 amino acids. The CDR3 DNA follows: TGCGCCAGCAGTGAGGCAGGGGGCTTGAACACAGATACGCAGTATTTT. The encoded protein is CASSEAGGLNTDTQYF.

V gene TRBV6-5 combines with J gene TRBJ1-2, with 10 bases aligning to TRBD1. Unmatched junction bases numbered 7, after V lost 8 bases and J lost 7 bases. This CDR3 spans 13 amino acids. The germline CDR1 and CDR2 sequences are MNHEY and SVGAGI. This CDR3 reads CASWDRGVRGYTF. CDR3 bases: TGTGCCAGCTGGGACAGGGGCGTTCGTGGCTACACCTTC.

The V and J genes are TRBV5-4 and TRBJ2-5; 9 positions match TRBD2. Trimming cost V 0 bases and J 5 bases; bases outside gene matches: 5. The length of the CDR3 is 15 residues. Germline loops: CDR1 SGHNT, CDR2 YYREEE (reference sequence). The CDR3 region is CASSLAASGAETQYF. For the CDR3, the DNA is TGTGCCAGCAGCTTGGCGGCTAGCGGGGCGGAGACCCAGTACTTC.

This sequence joins TRBV7-9 and TRBJ2-2; possibly TRBD1 for D (6 bases). Germline CDR1 and CDR2: SEHNR and FQNEAQ (reference sequence). The ends were cut back, 5 bases at V and 3 bases at J, with 22 bases in the middle. The CDR3 sequence is 18 residues long. CDR3 coding DNA: TGTGCCAGCAGCACGCCCCTGGTTTGGGGGCTAGACACCGGGGAGCTGTTTTTT. This sequence encodes CASSTPLVWGLDTGELFF. Together with reference TRBV7-9 and TRBJ2-2, the CDR3 gives the full variable domain: DTGVSQNPRHKITKRGQNVTFRCDPISEHNRLYWYRQTLGQGPEFLTYFQNEAQLEKSRLLSDRFSAERPKGSFSTLEIQRTEQGDSAMYLCASSTPLVWGLDTGELFFGEGSRLTVL.

This clone was observed a handful of times. This chain joins TRBV29-1 and TRBJ2-7, with 10 bases fitting TRBD1. This CDR3 comprises 14 residues. V gave up 6 bases and J gave up 4 bases; unmatched junction bases: 9. The germline V gene encodes CDR1 SQVTM and CDR2 ANQGSEA. DNA of the CDR3: TGCAGCGTGTGGGCCGGGACAGGGGTTTACGAGCAGTACTTC. Translation: CSVWAGTGVYEQYF.

The chain links TRBV7-9 to TRBJ1-4; a weak D match, TRBD1 (6 bases). Germline-derived CDR1 and CDR2 are SEHNR and FQNEAQ (reference sequence). The CDR3 contains 14 residues. Deletions cut 5 bases from V and 1 base from J, with 8 bases between. CDR3 in amino acids: CASSPGVTNEKLFF. As DNA, the CDR3 is TGTGCCAGCAGCCCAGGGGTAACTAATGAAAAACTGTTTTTT.

V usage is TRBV6-5 and J usage is TRBJ1-1, with D uncertain. The CDR3 sequence is 14 residues long. From germline, CDR1 is MNHEY and CDR2 SVGAGI. V was clipped by 5 bases and J by 2 bases, with 12 bases between them. The CDR3 loop reads CASSIGSGNTEAFF. As DNA, the CDR3 is TGTGCCAGCAGTATCGGGAGCGGTAACACTGAAGCTTTCTTT.

The chain combines TRBV9 with TRBJ2-3; D perhaps matches TRBD2 (6 bases). Germline V gene sequence: CDR1 SGDLS, CDR2 YYNGEE. CDR3 length equals 13 residues. Trimming shortened V by 3 bases and J by 2 bases, and 7 bases separated the two germline ends. The chain's CDR3 is CASSADYTDTQYF. CDR3 nucleotides: TGTGCCAGCAGCGCGGACTACACAGATACGCAGTATTTT.

The chain has TRBV7-2 and TRBJ1-2, with unresolved D. CDR3 length: 12 amino acids. CDR1 and CDR2 from the germline V gene are SGHTA and FQGNSA. Deletions cut 4 bases from V and 8 bases from J, with 11 bases between. CDR3 in amino acids: CASSSSGGGYTF. CDR3 coding DNA: TGTGCCAGCAGCTCCTCTGGAGGGGGCTACACCTTC.

This chain links TRBV5-1 with TRBJ1-1; a possible D gene is TRBD1 (6 bases). Germline-derived CDR1 and CDR2 are SGHRS and YFSETQ. V lost 2 bases to trimming and J lost 6 bases, with 14 bases between them. The CDR3 is 14 amino acids. The CDR3 here is CASSFRQETAEAFF. In DNA form, the CDR3 reads TGCGCCAGCAGCTTTCGACAGGAGACGGCTGAAGCTTTCTTT.

This chain links TRBV11-2 with TRBJ2-7, with 7 bases identical to TRBD1. V lost 5 bases, J lost 5 bases, and 9 bases stayed unmatched. The CDR3 is 14 amino acids. Germline assignment: CDR1 SGHAT and CDR2 FQNNGV. CDR3 DNA sequence: TGTGCCAGCAGCGAGACAGGGTCCCCTCACGAGCAGTACGTC. This codes for CASSETGSPHEQYV.